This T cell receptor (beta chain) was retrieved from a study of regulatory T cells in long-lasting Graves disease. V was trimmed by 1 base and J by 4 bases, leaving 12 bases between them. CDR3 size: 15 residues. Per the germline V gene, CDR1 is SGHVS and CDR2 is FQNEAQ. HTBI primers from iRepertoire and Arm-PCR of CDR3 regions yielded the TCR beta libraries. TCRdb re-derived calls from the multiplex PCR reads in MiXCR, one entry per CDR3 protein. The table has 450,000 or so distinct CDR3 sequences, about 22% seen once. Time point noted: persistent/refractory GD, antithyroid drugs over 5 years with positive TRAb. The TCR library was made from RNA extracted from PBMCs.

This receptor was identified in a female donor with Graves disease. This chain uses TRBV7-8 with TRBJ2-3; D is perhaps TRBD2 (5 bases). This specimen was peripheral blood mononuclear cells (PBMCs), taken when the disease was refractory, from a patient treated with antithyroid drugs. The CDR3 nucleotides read TGTGCCAGCAGCTTAGGAGGGTTCGGCTCAGATACGCAGTATTTT. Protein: CASSLGGFGSDTQYF.